These 20 T cell receptor beta chains came from one sample sequenced in a study of CXCR3-negative and CXCR3-positive naive CD8 T cells. Antigen specificity for these receptors is unknown. The authors made the TRB cDNA libraries by 5' RACE using UMI labels. TCRdb re-called the 5' RACE reads and catalogs CDR3 proteins one per entry, DNA excluded. The sample table includes around 6,900 distinct CDR3 sequences. Findings and limits, study-wide: Relative to CXCR3-negative naive cells, CXCR3-positive naive cells had more hydrophobic TRB CDR3s.

What was sequenced was naive CXCR3+ CD8+ T cells from blood. The subset: CD45RO-CCR7+CD27+CD95- naive CD8+ T cells expressing CXCR3 (TNR3+). All receptors derive from a human donor in good health. Some clones in this sample may be carry-over from other donors' samples.

This chain joins TRBV6-6 and TRBJ2-1. CDR3 length: 13 residues. Germline CDR1 and CDR2: MNHNY and SVGAGI (reference sequence). This CDR3 reads CASSLDRSNEQFF.

Considering frequency, this clonotype is medium-sized. The genes are TRBV11-2 and TRBJ2-1; absent DNA, TCRdb's TRBD2 call cannot be checked. CDR1 SGHAT and CDR2 FQNNGV come from the germline V gene. CDR3 length: 12 amino acids. The CDR3 loop reads CASSLGALVPFF.

The chain employs TRBV6-5 and TRBJ2-2; the TCRdb call, TRBD1, lacks DNA for checking. The CDR3 length is 16 residues. Germline loops: CDR1 MNHEY, CDR2 SVGAGI. CDR3 in amino acids: CASSTLGVTNTGELFF.

The chain combines TRBV29-1 with TRBJ2-7; as DNA is missing, the TRBD2 call by TCRdb cannot be tested. This CDR3 contains 13 residues. Germline CDR1 SQVTM, CDR2 ANQGSEA. The CDR3 sequence: CSARTSGTGEQYF.

The chain has TRBV4-3 and TRBJ1-2; TCRdb designates TRBD1, a call that cannot be tested without DNA. The CDR3 loop spans 13 amino acids. Germline V gene data show CDR1 as LGHNA and CDR2 as YSLEER. CDR3 sequence reads: CASTSLGAGGYTF.

The rearrangement joins TRBV3-1 to TRBJ2-7; no DNA is available, so the TRBD2 call from TCRdb remains unchecked. This CDR3 has 14 residues. Germline V gene data show CDR1 as LGHDT and CDR2 as YNNKEL (reference sequence). CDR3 residues: CASSPTSGTYEQYF.

By frequency, this clonotype is medium-sized. This rearrangement joins TRBV4-3 to TRBJ1-6; TCRdb gives TRBD1 as the D gene, but with no DNA this cannot be confirmed. This CDR3 region has 18 residues. Looked up from germline, CDR1 is LGHNA and CDR2 is YSLEER. CDR3 sequence: CASSQDVEGAHINSPLHF.

Measured by frequency, this clonotype is medium-sized. The chain uses TRBV12-3 or TRBV12-4 and TRBJ1-2. CDR3 length equals 13 residues. CDR3 protein: CASAQGLFYGYTF.

The chain is built from TRBV29-1 and TRBJ1-2. Germline lookup yields CDR1 SQVTM and CDR2 ANQGSEA. The CDR3 extends over 13 amino acids. CDR3 amino acids: CSVTGPRDYGYTF.

This chain joins TRBV27 and TRBJ1-5. The CDR3 loop spans 13 amino acids. The V gene's germline CDR1 is MNHEY and CDR2 SMNVEV (reference sequence). The CDR3 protein is CASSHDLFQPQHF.

This clonotype is called medium-sized (0.01 to 0.1%) based on its frequency. The chain is built from TRBV12-5 and TRBJ2-1; the TCRdb D gene call, TRBD2, has no DNA to confirm it. The germline V gene has CDR1 LGHNT and CDR2 FRNRAP. There are 13 residues in the CDR3. The CDR3 here is CASGRTRVNEQFF.

This chain joins TRBV29-1 and TRBJ2-3. CDR1 and CDR2 (germline): SQVTM, ANQGSEA. The CDR3 loop spans 11 amino acids. The CDR3: CSVDGEMTQYF.

This clonotype is labeled medium-sized based on frequency. This chain uses TRBV4-1 with TRBJ1-4. This CDR3 has 16 residues. The germline V gene has CDR1 MGHRA and CDR2 YSYEKL. CDR3 region: CASSRKVGTANEKLFF.

This clonotype is labeled medium-sized based on frequency. The rearrangement uses TRBV19 and TRBJ2-7; TCRdb selects TRBD2, and the lack of DNA leaves this call unchecked. CDR3 length: 15 amino acids. Germline assignment: CDR1 LNHDA and CDR2 SQIVND (reference sequence). CDR3 amino acids: CASSRAGLAPYEQYF.

This clonotype registers medium-sized by frequency. The V and J genes are TRBV12-3 or TRBV12-4 and TRBJ2-1. The CDR3 has 14 residues. CDR3 sequence reads: CASSLYSSYNEQFF.

The chain carries TRBV29-1 and TRBJ2-1; TCRdb's assignment of TRBD2 cannot be checked, as there is no DNA. The CDR3 consists of 13 residues. In germline, CDR1 is SQVTM, CDR2 ANQGSEA. The CDR3 here is CSVGLAGGNEQFF.

The chain is built from TRBV27 and TRBJ2-2; the D gene TCRdb calls, TRBD2, cannot be checked with no DNA. The V gene's germline CDR1 is MNHEY and CDR2 SMNVEV (reference sequence). CDR3 length equals 16 residues. The CDR3 region is CASSVLGGGYTGELFF.

The chain recombines TRBV12-3 or TRBV12-4 with TRBJ2-1; there is no DNA to check the TCRdb D call of TRBD2. This CDR3 region has 20 residues. The CDR3 spells CASSFGPLAGVTGAYNEQFF.

The chain employs TRBV14 and TRBJ2-1. CDR1 is SGHDN and CDR2 is FVKESK in the germline V gene. The CDR3 runs to 12 residues. The CDR3 region is CASRLGVGEQFF.

This chain links TRBV6-5 with TRBJ2-7; TCRdb outputs TRBD1, but without DNA this stays unchecked. The CDR3 totals 12 residues. Germline CDR1 is MNHEY and CDR2 is SVGAGI. The CDR3 region is CASSYAGNEQYF.